This TCR beta chain comes out of a study of OX40 agonist ivuxolimab in advanced cancers. The wider study: Each patient was given ivuxolimab into a vein every 2 weeks, at 0.01 to 10 mg/kg. Earlier treatment with anti-PD-1, anti-PD-L1 or anti-CTLA-4 was permitted, and 30% to 40% had received some. Points from the study as a whole: In general, CD8+ T cells held more expanded clones than CD4+ did, on average. Partial responders treated at 0.1-3.0 mg/kg exhibited clonal expansion among the lowest measured.

CDR3 size: 14 residues. The germline CDR1 and CDR2 sequences are SEHNR and FQNEAQ (reference sequence). J gave up 13 bases and V 2 bases, and 10 bases lay outside the gene matches. On this clone: Its matching antigen is unknown.

The data were produced by immunoSEQ multiplex PCR, yet TCRdb's version contains in-frame clones alone and is incomplete. Here the sample spans about 89,000 clones, about 88% being singletons. The clonotype was recovered from an adult with an advanced solid tumor such as melanoma, head and neck, liver or kidney cancer. The material sequenced was CD4+ or CD8+ T cells sorted from blood, taken in a trial of the OX40 agonist ivuxolimab. This sequence joins TRBV7-9 and TRBJ2-1; 8 bases align to TRBD2. The DNA of the CDR3 is TGTGCCAGCAGCTTATTATCGCCGGGGGGGAAACAGTTCTTC. This encodes CASSLLSPGGKQFF.